The rows below give T cell receptor beta chains drawn from one sample of a study of CXCR3-negative and CXCR3-positive naive CD8 T cells. Reanalyzing the 5' RACE reads, TCRdb keeps one entry per CDR3 protein, without DNA. Its table records over 100,000 distinct CDR3 sequences. What was sequenced was naive CXCR3- CD8+ T cells from blood. The receptors here all came from a human donor in good health. Some clones in this sample may be carry-over from other donors' samples. Both conserved end residues are part of each CDR3.

TRBV5-1	TRBJ1-2	CASSLTTGWVYGYTF
TRBV19	TRBJ2-7	CASSIWLAPLYEQYF
TRBV3-1	TRBJ2-7	CASSQDLDSSYEQYF
TRBV7-8	TRBJ1-4	CASSRPGTGVEKLFF
TRBV6-4	TRBJ2-1	CASSDSTTGSYNEQFF
TRBV7-9	TRBJ2-5	CASSLNRGQGETQYF
TRBV25-1	TRBJ2-3	CASSDHEGGADTQYF
TRBV28	TRBJ2-3	CASSFPPGTDTQYF
TRBV6-2/TRBV6-3	TRBJ2-7	CAGARETYEQYF
TRBV7-9	TRBJ1-4	CASSLEGQFEKLFF
TRBV18	TRBJ1-4	CASSRRDIPLTNEKLFF
TRBV2	TRBJ2-7	CASSESGFSSYEQYF
TRBV6-5	TRBJ2-7	CASSYRGPDGYEQYF
TRBV21-1	TRBJ2-1	CASSTGPLAGAYNEQFF
TRBV9	TRBJ1-1	CASSVGAGAGTEAFF
TRBV20-1	TRBJ2-2	CSARISGELFF
TRBV29-1	TRBJ2-1	CSAEGTSGPSYNEQFF
TRBV7-9	TRBJ2-3	CASRGRLATDTQYF
TRBV5-1	TRBJ1-2	CASSPEDGTPPYGYTF
TRBV7-2	TRBJ2-3	CASSFWASGGLDTQYF
TRBV4-1	TRBJ1-6	CASSQGPGGAYNSPLHF
TRBV7-8	TRBJ2-1	CASSLGPGESYNEQFF
TRBV6-5	TRBJ1-2	CASRTGQGHGYTF
TRBV29-1	TRBJ2-1	CSVEDPNSSGTGYNEQFF
TRBV28	TRBJ1-2	CASSFSFPYGYTF
TRBV5-6	TRBJ2-3	CASSTGTDTQYF
TRBV20-1	TRBJ2-3	CSARSYNSAGGRTDTQYF
TRBV28	TRBJ2-2	CASSLDGTLTGELFF
TRBV9	TRBJ2-2	CASSVEDSNAGELFF
TRBV29-1	TRBJ2-1	CSVSEIPGLAVVNEQFF
TRBV11-2	TRBJ1-1	CASSLDLSGSENEAFF
TRBV5-6	TRBJ2-3	CASSIGTGKGTDTQYF
TRBV25-1	TRBJ1-5	CASSEYNDQPQHF
TRBV28	TRBJ2-7	CASSLRDYTKGSPYEQYF
TRBV6-1	TRBJ2-1	CASRPFSGHNEQFF
TRBV7-6	TRBJ1-6	CASSPQTGMNSPLHF
TRBV10-3	TRBJ2-1	CAIRGEVGYNEQFF
TRBV28	TRBJ2-1	CASSLNTIGWSNEQFF
TRBV4-3	TRBJ1-2	CASSQDHGGAPYGYTF
TRBV20-1	TRBJ2-2	CSARELAGHGELFF
TRBV6-2/TRBV6-3	TRBJ2-7	CASSHRDYYEQYF
TRBV7-9	TRBJ2-7	CASSYRGGFYEQYF
TRBV14	TRBJ2-2	CASNLGGTGELFF
TRBV25-1	TRBJ2-7	CASSEYGDRSSYEQYF
TRBV27	TRBJ2-7	CASSRPRREVTYEQYF
TRBV4-3	TRBJ1-1	CASSRRDSPTEAFF
TRBV7-2	TRBJ2-1	CASSLASERGPREGNEQFF
TRBV7-9	TRBJ1-1	CASSLETEYTEAFF
TRBV11-2	TRBJ2-1	CASSSGAFSGYSYNEQFF
TRBV13	TRBJ2-7	CASSPTGTGSYEQYF
TRBV5-1	TRBJ2-2	CASSSLGSRGGLNTGELFF
TRBV28	TRBJ2-4	CASSPLENLDIQYF
TRBV12-3/TRBV12-4	TRBJ2-5	CASSSSGVQETQYF
TRBV21-1	TRBJ2-5	CASSMNWTVGETQYF
TRBV28	TRBJ2-3	CATTLAGGVSTDTQYF
TRBV28	TRBJ2-6	CASSNDSSGANVLTF
TRBV7-3	TRBJ2-6	CASSLSGVSGANVLTF
TRBV7-9	TRBJ2-3	CATGTSTDTQYF
TRBV5-1	TRBJ1-5	CASSLGTGTGDWVRSNQPQHF
TRBV7-8	TRBJ1-4	CASSGYNEKLFF